This entry concerns a single TCR beta chain. The V gene's germline CDR1 is LGHNA and CDR2 YNFKEQ. The V segment lost 4 bases and the J segment 5 bases; nucleotides outside the gene matches: 2. CDR3 length: 14 amino acids. The data derive from a study of blood T cell repertoires in COVID-19. Study-level background: The study drew acute and convalescent COVID-19 samples from the United States, Italy and Spain. T cells, B-cell-depleted T cells, or PBMCs provided the cDNA or gDNA that served as material.

Authors' data handling: The authors estimated nucleated cell counts from reference gene primer amplification. TCRdb keeps only in-frame clones here, not all; method: immunoSEQ multiplex PCR. Clonal size and the V and J genes are those of that table, whereas D and trimming came from the DNA. This table has about 300,000 clones, around 88% appearing once. Sequenced: peripheral blood. The clonotype comes from a woman aged 25 to 39 who had recovered from COVID-19. The chain is built from TRBV4-2 and TRBJ1-5, with 10 bases fitting TRBD1. CDR3 loop: CASSPGTGDQPQHF. CDR3 nucleotides: TGTGCCAGCAGCCCAGGGACAGGGGATCAGCCCCAGCATTTT.